The sequence of this T cell receptor (beta chain) was determined in a study of CD8 T cells in ankylosing spondylitis. Points from the study as a whole: CD8+ by phenotype, disease-linked clones were relatively rare in peripheral blood. Researchers reportedly found disease-linked clones significantly enriched in matched ankylosing spondylitis synovial fluid. Within ankylosing spondylitis blood, a TCR beta motif made up of eight highly homologous variants appeared to be characteristic.

Quantitative molecular-barcoded 5'-RACE generated the TCR beta libraries. TCRdb re-derived calls from the 5' RACE reads in MiXCR, one entry per CDR3 protein. The table includes roughly 86,000 distinct CDR3 sequences, 8.8% detected once. The sample holds many counts of this clonotype. Its target is not known. Germline V gene sequence: CDR1 SGHRS, CDR2 YFSETQ. With 0 bases removed from V and 3 bases from J, the gap between germline ends came to 12 bases. This CDR3 comprises 15 residues. The sequence came from a male donor with ankylosing spondylitis or in good health (not recorded which). The chain couples TRBV5-1 to TRBJ2-5, with D possibly called TRBD1 or TRBD2 (5 bases each). Sequencing used blood, either unsorted or a sorted T cell fraction (not recorded which). As DNA, the CDR3 is TGCGCCAGCAGCTTGGGGGGAGTAGGGGAAGAGACCCAGTACTTC. This gives the protein CASSLGGVGEETQYF.